The T cell receptor beta chain under discussion was sequenced for a study of shared T cell receptors in the human thymus. The CDR3 consists of 12 residues. Germline V gene lookup returns CDR1 MNHEY and CDR2 SVGAGI. Trimming at V came to 6 bases and at J to 8 bases, leaving 6 bases not matched to a gene. Profiled with immunoSEQ multiplex PCR; TCRdb holds only in-frame clones, not every one. The sample holds about 660,000 clones, 88% seen once. These data are also associated with another study on human thymus T cells. This second report adds: Thymic material originated from resections removed in the course of corrective heart surgery.

The chain carries TRBV6-5 and TRBJ1-2; 7 nucleotides agree with TRBD1. The receptor's source is a boy in the first two years of life with a congenital heart defect. The sequencing input was thymocytes. The CDR3 bases are TGTGCCAGCAGGGGACAGCGGAGAGGCTACACCTTC. Translation gives CASRGQRRGYTF.